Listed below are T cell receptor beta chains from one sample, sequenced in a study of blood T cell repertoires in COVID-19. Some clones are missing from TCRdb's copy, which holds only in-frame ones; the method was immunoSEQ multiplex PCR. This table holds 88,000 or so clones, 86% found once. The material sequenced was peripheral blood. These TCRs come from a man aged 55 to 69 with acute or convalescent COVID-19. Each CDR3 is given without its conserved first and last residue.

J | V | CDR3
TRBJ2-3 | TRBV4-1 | ASSQDGQVQDTQY
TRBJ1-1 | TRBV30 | AWSVGRGYTEAF
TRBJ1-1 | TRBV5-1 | ASSSGWGNPGGTEAF
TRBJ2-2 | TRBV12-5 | ASGLQTGVTGELF
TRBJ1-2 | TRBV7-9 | ASSLTEAMAYGYT
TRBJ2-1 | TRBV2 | ASSDVLAGVKGQF
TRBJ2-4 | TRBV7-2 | ASSYQGASKNIQY
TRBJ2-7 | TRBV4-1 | ASSQDITSGGSYEQY
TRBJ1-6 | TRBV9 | ASSVGGAPNSPLH
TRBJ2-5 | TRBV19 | ASSIPGGVETQY
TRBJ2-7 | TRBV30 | ARTGTALGEQY
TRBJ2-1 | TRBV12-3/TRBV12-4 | ASSLFDEQF
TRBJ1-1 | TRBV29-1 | SVVLGRNTEAF
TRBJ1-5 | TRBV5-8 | ASSRGLAGNQPQH
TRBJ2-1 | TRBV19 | ASSIPRTAYNEQF
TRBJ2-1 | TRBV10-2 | ASKAGNEQF
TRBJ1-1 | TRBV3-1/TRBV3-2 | ASSHEFGTEAF
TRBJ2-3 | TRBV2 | ASIPDRGDTQY
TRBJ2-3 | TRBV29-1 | SCGAATDTQY
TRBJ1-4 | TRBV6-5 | ASSPTGFYEKLF
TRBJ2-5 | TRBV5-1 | ASSLEQGGETQY
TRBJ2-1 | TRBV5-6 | ASSFGGGPRNEQF
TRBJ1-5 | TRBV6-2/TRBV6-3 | ASSSSSGTRTYQPQH
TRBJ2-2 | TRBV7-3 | ASSPRTGGITGELF
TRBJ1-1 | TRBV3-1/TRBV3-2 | ASSSTVNTEAF
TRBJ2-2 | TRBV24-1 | ATRPGNTGELF
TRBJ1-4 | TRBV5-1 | ASSSTEGEKLF
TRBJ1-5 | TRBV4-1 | ASSQDLGGGYSNQPQH
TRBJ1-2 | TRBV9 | ASSAGTGGAGRNYGYT
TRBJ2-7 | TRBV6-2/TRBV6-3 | ASSLTYEQY
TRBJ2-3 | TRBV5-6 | ASSILRTRRVADTQY
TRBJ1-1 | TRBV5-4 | ASSQGTQNTEAF
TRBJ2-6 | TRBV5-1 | ASSPGGANVLT
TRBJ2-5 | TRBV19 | ASSVGTSGETQY
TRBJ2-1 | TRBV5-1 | ASSSLLAGGRNEQF
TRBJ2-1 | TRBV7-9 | ASSSGQGSDNEQF
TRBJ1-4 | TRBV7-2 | ASSRTGATNEKLF
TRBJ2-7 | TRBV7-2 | ASSSVPGQGALKDYEQY
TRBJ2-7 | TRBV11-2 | ASSSRGGNYEQY
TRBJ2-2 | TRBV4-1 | ASSQVVGSRETGELF
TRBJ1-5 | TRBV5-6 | ASSLLTGVNQPQH
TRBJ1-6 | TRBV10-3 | AISPQGDPSNPLH
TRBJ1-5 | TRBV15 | ATSSSGDPSQPQH
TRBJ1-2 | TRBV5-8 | ASSFSDRTLHYGYT
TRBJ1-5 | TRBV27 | ASSQTGSYSNQPQH
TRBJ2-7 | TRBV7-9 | ASSLGHTLVPGEQY
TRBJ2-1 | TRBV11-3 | ASSLSLAGGPNEQF
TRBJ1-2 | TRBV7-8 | ASSLDPRQGLRGYT
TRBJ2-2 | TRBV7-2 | ASSLGPSGGAGELF
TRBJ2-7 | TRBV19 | ASSIKRGGERY
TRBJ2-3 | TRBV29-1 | SVDWGLADTQY
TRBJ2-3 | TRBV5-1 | ASSPTGTSPTTDTQY
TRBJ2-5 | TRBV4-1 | ASSQGDRAVYETQY
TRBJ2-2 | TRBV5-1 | ASSSLQGSTGELF
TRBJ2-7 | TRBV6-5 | ASSSERQGASYEQY